The 11 T cell receptor beta chains in this list originate from one sample, sequenced in a study of blood T cell repertoires in COVID-19. Some clones are missing from TCRdb's copy, which holds only in-frame ones; the method was immunoSEQ multiplex PCR. The table has 350,000 to 450,000 clones, around 85% seen once. The sequencing input was peripheral blood. These receptor sequences come from a woman aged 18-29 years with acute or convalescent COVID-19.

The J gene is TRBJ2-7, the V gene TRBV5-1; TRBD2 matches at 8 bases. J gave up 0 bases and V 2 bases, and 1 base lay outside the gene matches. The CDR3 loop spans 14 amino acids. Per the germline V gene, CDR1 is SGHRS and CDR2 is YFSETQ. CDR3 amino acids: CASSFSGASYEQYF. The CDR3 coding sequence is TGCGCCAGCAGCTTTAGCGGGGCCTCCTACGAGCAGTACTTC.

This clone was detected once. The chain links TRBV19 to TRBJ2-1; 9 bases match TRBD1. This CDR3 contains 14 residues. The ends lost 1 base at V and 7 bases at J; junction bases unmatched: 2. Germline CDR1 LNHDA, CDR2 SQIVND (reference sequence). Here the CDR3 reads CASSIGGTGNEQFF. The CDR3, as DNA: TGTGCCAGTAGTATAGGGGGGACAGGGAATGAGCAGTTCTTC.

The genes are TRBV2 and TRBJ1-1; no definite D call. V was trimmed by 4 bases and J by 0 bases, leaving 6 bases between them. This CDR3 has 13 residues. Germline V lookup: CDR1 SNHLY, CDR2 FYNNEI. The CDR3 loop reads CASSGGMNTEAFF. As DNA, the CDR3 is TGTGCCAGCAGTGGAGGGATGAACACTGAAGCTTTCTTT. Drawing the rest from reference TRBV2 and TRBJ1-1, the complete variable domain is EPEVTQTPSHQVTQMGQEVILRCVPISNHLYFYWYRQILGQKVEFLVSFYNNEISEKSEIFDDQFSVERPDGSNFTLKIRSTKLEDSAMYFCASSGGMNTEAFFGQGTRLTVV.

The chain couples TRBV27 to TRBJ2-7; TRBD1 might be the D (5 bases). The V end lost 5 bases, the J end lost 3 bases, and 14 bases lay between the germline ends. The germline CDR1 and CDR2 sequences are MNHEY and SMNVEV (reference sequence). The CDR3 is 14 residues long. The chain's CDR3 is CASSLQVGLYEQYF. The CDR3 region has the DNA TGTGCCAGCAGTCTACAGGTGGGGCTCTACGAGCAGTACTTC.

The chain carries TRBV6-5 and TRBJ2-7, with 13 nucleotides matching TRBD2. CDR3 length: 14 residues. Germline CDR1 reads MNHEY; CDR2 reads SVGAGI. With 6 bases clipped from V and 4 bases from J, the junction kept 3 bases outside the gene matches. CDR3 nucleotides: TGTGCCAGCAGCAGGACTAGCGGGAGTTACGAGCAGTACTTC. Translation: CASSRTSGSYEQYF.

The chain carries TRBV13 and TRBJ1-1; TRBD1 aligns across 8 bases. The length of the CDR3 is 15 residues. V was pared by 5 bases and J by 1 base, with 6 bases of the junction left unmatched. Germline CDR1 and CDR2: PRHDT and FYEKMQ (reference sequence). This chain's CDR3 is CASSLTGGQNTEAFF. In nucleotides, the CDR3 is TGTGCCAGCAGCCTTACAGGGGGGCAGAACACTGAAGCTTTCTTT. The full variable domain, completed using reference TRBV13 and TRBJ1-1, is AAGVIQSPRHLIKEKRETATLKCYPIPRHDTVYWYQQGPGQDPQFLISFYEKMQSDKGSIPDRFSAQQFSDYHSELNMSSLELGDSALYFCASSLTGGQNTEAFFGQGTRLTVV.

The chain couples TRBV6-5 to TRBJ1-1; 8 bases map to TRBD1. Germline V gene lookup returns CDR1 MNHEY and CDR2 SVGAGI. V shed 5 bases and J 3 bases; nucleotides not matched to a gene: 5. The CDR3 contains 14 residues. The CDR3 is CASSTGQGYTEAFF. The CDR3 region has the DNA TGTGCCAGCAGTACTGGACAGGGATACACTGAAGCTTTCTTT.

The chain joins TRBV3-1 (or the pseudogene TRBV3-2) to TRBJ2-5, with 7 bases lining up with TRBD1. This CDR3 spans 17 amino acids. V dropped 4 bases and J dropped 4; count of bases not matched to a gene: 15. Germline-derived CDR1 and CDR2 are LGHDT and YNNKEL (reference sequence). The CDR3 DNA sequence: TGTGCCAGCAGCCCCCACGATCCGGCAGGGGGATTAGAGACCCAGTACTTC. This sequence encodes CASSPHDPAGGLETQYF.

The chain employs TRBV19 and TRBJ2-5; weak D call: TRBD2 (6 bases). Trimming stripped 3 bases from V and 4 bases from J, with 15 bases between. From germline, CDR1 is LNHDA and CDR2 SQIVND (reference sequence). The CDR3 extends over 15 amino acids. Here the CDR3 DNA reads TGTGCCAGTAGTATCGGAGGCGGGGAGGCAGAGACCCAGTACTTC. It is translated as CASSIGGGEAETQYF.

This sequence joins TRBV5-1 and TRBJ2-3; D perhaps matches TRBD1 (5 bases). Trimming took 0 bases from V and 8 from J, leaving 7 bases between them. There are 12 residues in the CDR3. Germline V gene sequence: CDR1 SGHRS, CDR2 YFSETQ. The CDR3 is CASSLGQTTQYF. DNA for the CDR3: TGCGCCAGCAGCTTGGGACAGACTACGCAGTATTTT.

The chain joins TRBV4-2 to TRBJ1-1; D uncertain. Germline V gene sequence: CDR1 LGHNA, CDR2 YNFKEQ. V gave up 3 bases and J gave up 4 bases, with 15 bases separating them. The CDR3 length is 15 residues. CDR3: CASSQLGADGTEAFF. CDR3 nucleotide sequence: TGTGCCAGCAGCCAGCTAGGAGCGGATGGCACTGAAGCTTTCTTT.